Listed below are T cell receptor beta chains from one sample, sequenced in a study of CD8 T cells in ankylosing spondylitis. Using its own MiXCR run on the 5' RACE reads, TCRdb lists one record per CDR3 protein. The data contain over 600,000 distinct CDR3 sequences, roughly 19% of them singletons. Specimen: blood, either unsorted or a sorted T cell fraction (not recorded which). The source of these receptors is a male donor with ankylosing spondylitis. The CDR3 runs from the conserved cysteine through the conserved F or W. Fields, in order: J gene, clone size, V gene, D gene, CDR3 protein, CDR3 DNA. The D gene is left open where the match is weak. Not all rows give a size; the values are once, few, many and, for expanded clones, a class.

j_gene: TRBJ2-7
abundance: few
v_gene: TRBV29-1
d_gene: -
CDR3aa: CSVELSYEQYF
CDR3nt: TGCAGCGTTGAGTTATCCTACGAGCAGTACTTC

j_gene: TRBJ2-1
abundance: -
v_gene: TRBV20-1
d_gene: -
CDR3aa: CSARGSGEQFF
CDR3nt: TGCAGTGCTAGAGGGAGCGGCGAGCAGTTCTTC

j_gene: TRBJ2-1
abundance: many
v_gene: TRBV7-9
d_gene: TRBD1
CDR3aa: CASSLEPGGAVNEQFF
CDR3nt: TGTGCCAGCAGCTTAGAGCCAGGGGGCGCGGTTAATGAGCAGTTCTTC

j_gene: TRBJ2-5
abundance: -
v_gene: TRBV12-3/TRBV12-4
d_gene: -
CDR3aa: CASSRAGHETQYF
CDR3nt: TGTGCCAGCAGTCGCGCGGGACATGAGACCCAGTACTTC

j_gene: TRBJ1-2
abundance: few
v_gene: TRBV19
d_gene: TRBD1
CDR3aa: CASTPPGTGGIYGYTF
CDR3nt: TGTGCCAGCACCCCCCCGGGGACAGGGGGTATTTATGGCTACACCTTC

j_gene: TRBJ1-5
abundance: -
v_gene: TRBV20-1
d_gene: -
CDR3aa: CSATSSSGNQPQHF
CDR3nt: TGCAGTGCTACTAGCTCCTCCGGCAATCAGCCCCAGCATTTT

j_gene: TRBJ1-1
abundance: -
v_gene: TRBV10-3
d_gene: TRBD1
CDR3aa: CAISESQTGMNTEAFF
CDR3nt: TGTGCCATCAGTGAGTCCCAGACAGGGATGAACACTGAAGCTTTCTTT

j_gene: TRBJ2-3
abundance: -
v_gene: TRBV7-8
d_gene: -
CDR3aa: CASSLGGLDSTDTQYF
CDR3nt: TGTGCCAGCAGCTTAGGTGGGCTAGATAGCACAGATACGCAGTATTTT

j_gene: TRBJ1-1
abundance: -
v_gene: TRBV12-3/TRBV12-4
d_gene: -
CDR3aa: CASSSGPGDTEAFF
CDR3nt: TGTGCCAGCAGTTCGGGACCGGGGGACACTGAAGCTTTCTTT

j_gene: TRBJ2-7
abundance: few
v_gene: TRBV10-3
d_gene: -
CDR3aa: CAISESKPGSYEQYF
CDR3nt: TGTGCCATCAGTGAGTCGAAGCCCGGGAGCTACGAGCAGTACTTC

j_gene: TRBJ2-7
abundance: -
v_gene: TRBV12-3/TRBV12-4
d_gene: -
CDR3aa: CASSLWAGPYEQYF
CDR3nt: TGTGCCAGCAGTTTGTGGGCGGGCCCCTACGAGCAGTACTTC

j_gene: TRBJ1-1
abundance: many
v_gene: TRBV20-1
d_gene: -
CDR3aa: CSARRSRGRLNTEAFF
CDR3nt: TGCAGTGCTCGAAGGTCGCGGGGCAGGTTGAACACTGAAGCTTTCTTT

j_gene: TRBJ2-2
abundance: few
v_gene: TRBV5-1
d_gene: -
CDR3aa: CASSLRGIGELFF
CDR3nt: TGCGCCAGCAGCTTGAGGGGGATCGGGGAGCTGTTTTTT

j_gene: TRBJ1-5
abundance: -
v_gene: TRBV3-1
d_gene: -
CDR3aa: CASSQDTANGQPQHF
CDR3nt: TGTGCCAGCAGCCAAGATACGGCCAATGGGCAGCCCCAGCATTTT

j_gene: TRBJ1-2
abundance: few
v_gene: TRBV28
d_gene: -
CDR3aa: CASSLGAREKNYGYTF
CDR3nt: TGTGCCAGCAGCCTAGGCGCAAGAGAGAAAAACTATGGCTACACCTTC

j_gene: TRBJ2-7
abundance: -
v_gene: TRBV4-1
d_gene: -
CDR3aa: CASSQGATGSYEQYF
CDR3nt: TGCGCCAGCAGCCAAGGGGCTACAGGGTCCTACGAGCAGTACTTC

j_gene: TRBJ2-3
abundance: -
v_gene: TRBV20-1
d_gene: TRBD2
CDR3aa: CSASGRGGGTDTQYF
CDR3nt: TGCAGTGCTAGCGGTCGGGGGGGAGGAACAGATACGCAGTATTTT

j_gene: TRBJ2-2
abundance: few
v_gene: TRBV5-1
d_gene: TRBD1
CDR3aa: CASSFPGTGGAGELFF
CDR3nt: TGCGCCAGCAGCTTTCCCGGGACAGGGGGCGCCGGGGAGCTGTTTTTT

j_gene: TRBJ2-7
abundance: many
v_gene: TRBV12-3/TRBV12-4
d_gene: -
CDR3aa: CASSRQGYEQYF
CDR3nt: TGTGCCAGCAGTCGGCAGGGCTACGAGCAGTACTTC

j_gene: TRBJ2-3
abundance: -
v_gene: TRBV27
d_gene: -
CDR3aa: CASSFSGYDTQYF
CDR3nt: TGTGCCAGCAGTTTTTCAGGGTACGATACGCAGTATTTT

j_gene: TRBJ2-3
abundance: -
v_gene: TRBV20-1
d_gene: -
CDR3aa: CSERDANTDTQYF
CDR3nt: TGCAGTGAAAGAGATGCGAACACAGATACGCAGTATTTT

j_gene: TRBJ1-1
abundance: few
v_gene: TRBV18
d_gene: -
CDR3aa: CASSPTLLQAGDTEAFF
CDR3nt: TGTGCCAGCTCACCCACCTTATTACAGGCGGGTGACACTGAAGCTTTCTTT

j_gene: TRBJ1-5
abundance: -
v_gene: TRBV20-1
d_gene: -
CDR3aa: CSARERGYNQPQHF
CDR3nt: TGCAGTGCTAGAGAAAGGGGTTACAATCAGCCCCAGCATTTT